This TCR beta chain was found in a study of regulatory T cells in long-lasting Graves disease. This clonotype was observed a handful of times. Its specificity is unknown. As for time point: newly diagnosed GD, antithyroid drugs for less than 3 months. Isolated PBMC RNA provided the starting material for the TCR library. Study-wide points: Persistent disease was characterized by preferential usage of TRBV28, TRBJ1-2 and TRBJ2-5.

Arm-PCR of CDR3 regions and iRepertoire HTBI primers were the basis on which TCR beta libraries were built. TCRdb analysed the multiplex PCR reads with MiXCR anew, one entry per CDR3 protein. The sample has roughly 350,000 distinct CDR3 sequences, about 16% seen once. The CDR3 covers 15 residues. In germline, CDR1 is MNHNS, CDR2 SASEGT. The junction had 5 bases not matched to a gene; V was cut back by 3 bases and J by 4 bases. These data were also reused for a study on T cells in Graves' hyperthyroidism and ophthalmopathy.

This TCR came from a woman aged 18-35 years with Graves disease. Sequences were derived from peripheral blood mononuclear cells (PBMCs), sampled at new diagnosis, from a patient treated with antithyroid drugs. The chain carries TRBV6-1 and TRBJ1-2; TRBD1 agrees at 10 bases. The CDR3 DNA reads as TGTGCCAGCAGTGACCCGGGACAGGGGTCCTATGGCTACACCTTC. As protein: CASSDPGQGSYGYTF.